This TCR beta chain originates from a study of blood T cell repertoires in COVID-19. About the research overall: The samples span acute and convalescent COVID-19 from the United States, Italy and Spain. The analysed material was cDNA or gDNA that came from T cells, B-cell-depleted T cells, or PBMCs.

In the original processing: For nucleated cells, counts were estimated from reference gene primer amplification. Profiling relied on immunoSEQ multiplex PCR, and the TCRdb table lists in-frame clones only, not all of them. V and J calls and clone size are copied from that table; D and trimming were computed from the DNA. The sample consists of 13,000 to 15,000 clones, 83% of them appearing once. V lost 6 bases, J lost 2 bases, and 8 bases lay in between. The CDR3 sequence is 13 residues long. The TCR was taken from a woman aged 60 to 75 with acute or convalescent COVID-19. The chain is built from TRBV12-3 or TRBV12-4 and TRBJ1-5; possible D gene TRBD1, 5 bases. Sequenced sample: peripheral blood. CDR3 sequence (DNA): TGTGCCAGCAGAGGGGTCGGCAATCAGCCCCAGCATTTT. Its protein product is CASRGVGNQPQHF.